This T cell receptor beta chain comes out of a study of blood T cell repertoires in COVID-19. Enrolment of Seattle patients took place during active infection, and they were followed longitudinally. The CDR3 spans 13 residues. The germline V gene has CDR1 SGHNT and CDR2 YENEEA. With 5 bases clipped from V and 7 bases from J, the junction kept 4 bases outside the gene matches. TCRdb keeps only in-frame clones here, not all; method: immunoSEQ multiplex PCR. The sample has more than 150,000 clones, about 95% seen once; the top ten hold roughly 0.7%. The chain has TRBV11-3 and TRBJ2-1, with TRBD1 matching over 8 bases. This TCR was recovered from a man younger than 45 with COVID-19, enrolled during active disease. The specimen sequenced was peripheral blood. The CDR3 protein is CASSPGQENEQFF. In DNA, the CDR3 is TGTGCCAGCAGCCCGGGACAGGAGAATGAGCAGTTCTTC.